Here is one T cell receptor (beta chain) with its context. This record comes from a study of cytomegalovirus exposure and HLA in healthy donors. Primers included in the PCR were 60 Vbeta and 13 Jbeta primers. Repertoires were generated with immunoSEQ multiplex PCR, while TCRdb's copy carries only in-frame clones and drops some. The sample yields 30,000 to 40,000 clones, about 67% seen once. This CDR3 comprises 14 residues. With 3 bases removed from V and 4 bases from J, the gap between germline ends came to 12 bases. From germline, CDR1 is SQVTM and CDR2 ANQGSEA. Sequenced material: PBMCs. The gene calls are TRBV29-1 and TRBJ1-4; possibly TRBD1 for D (6 bases). The source is a man aged 35 to 55 in good health and CMV-seropositive. The CDR3 nucleotides are TGCAGCGTTGAGGGGTCAGGGGATAATGAAAAACTGTTTTTT. Its translation is CSVEGSGDNEKLFF.